This TCR beta chain was captured in a study of shared clonotypes between healthy human individuals. About the study: Each donor contributed plates that comprised three CD4 naive, three CD4 memory, two CD8 naive and one CD8 memory. Regarding the study as a whole: Investigators collected only blood, and repertoires in tissues likely differ.

Measured with immunoSEQ multiplex PCR; TCRdb has only the in-frame clones, and not every one. This repertoire shows 980,000 or so clones, 70% to 85% found once; its top ten account for roughly 1.5%. Details on this clone: Its antigen is unknown.

Unmatched junction bases numbered 2, after V lost 0 bases and J lost 4 bases. The CDR3 has 15 residues. Germline CDR1 SGHDT, CDR2 YYEEEE. This sequence was found in a man aged 18 to 30 in good health. V is TRBV5-6 and J is TRBJ2-4, with TRBD1 matching over 9 bases. Sequences were obtained from memory CD4+ T cells sorted from blood. Regarding subset: CD45RA-negative fraction. The DNA of the CDR3 is TGTGCCAGCAGCTTGGGGACAGGGGTAAAAAACATTCAGTACTTC. Encoded protein: CASSLGTGVKNIQYF.